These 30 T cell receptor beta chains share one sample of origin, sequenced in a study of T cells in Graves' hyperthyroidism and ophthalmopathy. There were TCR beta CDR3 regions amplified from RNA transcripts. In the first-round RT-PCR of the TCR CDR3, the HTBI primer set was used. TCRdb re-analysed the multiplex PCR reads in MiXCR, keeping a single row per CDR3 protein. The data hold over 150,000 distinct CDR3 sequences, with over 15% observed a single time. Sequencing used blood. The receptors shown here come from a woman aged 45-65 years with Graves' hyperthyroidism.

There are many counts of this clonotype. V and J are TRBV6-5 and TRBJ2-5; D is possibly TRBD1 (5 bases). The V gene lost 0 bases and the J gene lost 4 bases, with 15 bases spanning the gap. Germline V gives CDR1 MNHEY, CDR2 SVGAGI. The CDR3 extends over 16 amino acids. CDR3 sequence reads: CASSYSYSPGRETQYF. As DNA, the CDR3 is TGTGCCAGCAGTTACTCGTACTCGCCAGGGCGAGAGACCCAGTACTTC.

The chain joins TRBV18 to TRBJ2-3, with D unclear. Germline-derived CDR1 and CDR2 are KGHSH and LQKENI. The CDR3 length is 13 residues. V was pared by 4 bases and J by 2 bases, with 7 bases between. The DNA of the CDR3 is TGTGCCAGCTCACGTGAACTCACAGATACGCAGTATTTT. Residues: CASSRELTDTQYF.

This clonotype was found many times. As DNA, the CDR3 is TGTGCCAGCAGTCATCTAGCGGCCGGGGAGCTGTTTTTT. Translation gives CASSHLAAGELFF. The rearrangement links TRBV6-1 to TRBJ2-2; 7 bases align to TRBD2. This CDR3 contains 13 residues. Germline V gives CDR1 MNHNS, CDR2 SASEGT. J lost 6 bases, V lost 5 bases, and 3 bases had no gene match.

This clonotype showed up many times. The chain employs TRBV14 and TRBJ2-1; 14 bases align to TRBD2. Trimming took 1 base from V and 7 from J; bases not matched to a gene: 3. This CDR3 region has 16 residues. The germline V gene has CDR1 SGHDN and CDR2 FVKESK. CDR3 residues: CASSQGLAGGQNEQFF. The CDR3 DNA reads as TGTGCCAGCAGCCAAGGACTAGCGGGGGGGCAAAATGAGCAGTTCTTC.

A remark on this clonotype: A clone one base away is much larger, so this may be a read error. The CDR3 region is CASSLESGLYNEEFF. The DNA of the CDR3 is TGTGCCAGCAGCTTAGAAAGTGGGTTATACAATGAGGAGTTCTTC. V usage is TRBV11-3 and J usage is TRBJ2-1; D gene uncertain. This CDR3 is 15 amino acids long. Per germline, CDR1 SGHNT and CDR2 YENEEA.

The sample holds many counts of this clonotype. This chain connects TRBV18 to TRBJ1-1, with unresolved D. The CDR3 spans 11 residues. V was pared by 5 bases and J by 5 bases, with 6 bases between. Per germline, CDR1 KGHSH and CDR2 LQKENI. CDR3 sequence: CASSRFTEAFF. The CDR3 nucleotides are TGTGCCAGCTCAAGGTTTACTGAAGCTTTCTTT.

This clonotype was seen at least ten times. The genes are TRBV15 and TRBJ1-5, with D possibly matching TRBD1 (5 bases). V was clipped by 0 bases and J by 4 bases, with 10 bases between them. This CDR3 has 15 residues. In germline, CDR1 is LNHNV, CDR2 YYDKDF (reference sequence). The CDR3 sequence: CATSRDPTANQPQHF. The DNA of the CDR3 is TGTGCCACCAGCAGAGATCCGACAGCTAATCAGCCCCAGCATTTT. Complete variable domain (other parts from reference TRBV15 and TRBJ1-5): DAMVIQNPRYQVTQFGKPVTLSCSQTLNHNVMYWYQQKSSQAPKLLFHYYDKDFNNEADTPDNFQSRRPNTSFCFLDIRSPGLGDTAMYLCATSRDPTANQPQHFGDGTRLSIL.

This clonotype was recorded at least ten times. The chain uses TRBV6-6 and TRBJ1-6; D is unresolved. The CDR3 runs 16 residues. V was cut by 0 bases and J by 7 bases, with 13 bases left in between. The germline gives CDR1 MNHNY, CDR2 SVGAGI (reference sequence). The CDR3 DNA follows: TGTGCCAGCAGTTACTCGAGGGTTAAGGGAAATTCACCCCTCCACTTT. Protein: CASSYSRVKGNSPLHF.

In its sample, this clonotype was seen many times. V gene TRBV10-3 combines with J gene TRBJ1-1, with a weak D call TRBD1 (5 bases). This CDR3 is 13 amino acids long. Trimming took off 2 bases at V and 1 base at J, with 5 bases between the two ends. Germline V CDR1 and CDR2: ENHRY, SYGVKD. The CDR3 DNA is TGTGCCATCAGTGAGGGGGGGAACACTGAAGCTTTCTTT. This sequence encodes CAISEGGNTEAFF.

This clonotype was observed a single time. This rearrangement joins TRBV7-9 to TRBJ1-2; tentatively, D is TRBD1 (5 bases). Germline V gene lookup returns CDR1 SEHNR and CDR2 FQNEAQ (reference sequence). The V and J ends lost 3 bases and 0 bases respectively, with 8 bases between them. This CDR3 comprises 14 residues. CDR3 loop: CASSFRDANYGYTF. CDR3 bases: TGTGCCAGCAGCTTCCGGGACGCTAACTATGGCTACACCTTC. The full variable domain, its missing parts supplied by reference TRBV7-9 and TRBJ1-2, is DTGVSQNPRHKITKRGQNVTFRCDPISEHNRLYWYRQTLGQGPEFLTYFQNEAQLEKSRLLSDRFSAERPKGSFSTLEIQRTEQGDSAMYLCASSFRDANYGYTFGSGTRLTVV.

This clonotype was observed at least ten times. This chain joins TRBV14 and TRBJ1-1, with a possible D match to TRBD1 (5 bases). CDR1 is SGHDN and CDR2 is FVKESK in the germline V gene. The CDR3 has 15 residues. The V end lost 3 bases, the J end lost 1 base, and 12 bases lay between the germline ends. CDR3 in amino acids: CASSHRAGTNTEAFF. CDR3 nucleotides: TGTGCCAGCAGCCATAGGGCAGGGACGAACACTGAAGCTTTCTTT.

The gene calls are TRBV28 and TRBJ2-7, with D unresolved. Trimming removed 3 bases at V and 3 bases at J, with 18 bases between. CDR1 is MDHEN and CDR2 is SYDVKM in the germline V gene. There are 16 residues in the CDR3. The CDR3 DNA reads TGTGCCAGCAGTTTTACAGCCTTAAAAGGCCACTACGAGCAGTACTTC. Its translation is CASSFTALKGHYEQYF.

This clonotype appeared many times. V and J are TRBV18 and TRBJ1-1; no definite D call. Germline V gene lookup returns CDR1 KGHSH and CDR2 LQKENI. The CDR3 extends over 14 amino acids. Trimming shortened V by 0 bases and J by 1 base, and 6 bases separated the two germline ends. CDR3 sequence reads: CASSPPNGNTEAFF. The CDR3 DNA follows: TGTGCCAGCTCACCACCGAATGGGAACACTGAAGCTTTCTTT.

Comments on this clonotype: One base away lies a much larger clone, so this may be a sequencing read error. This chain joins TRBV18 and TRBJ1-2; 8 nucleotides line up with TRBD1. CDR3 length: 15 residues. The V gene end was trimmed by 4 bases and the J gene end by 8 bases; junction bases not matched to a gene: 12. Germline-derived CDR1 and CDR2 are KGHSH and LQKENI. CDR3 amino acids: CASSRPYPGGGGYTF. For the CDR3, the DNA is TGTGCCAGCTCACGACCGTACCCAGGGGGCGGCGGCTACACCTTC. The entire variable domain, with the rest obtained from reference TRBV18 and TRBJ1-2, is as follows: NAGVMQNPRHLVRRRGQEARLRCSPMKGHSHVYWYRQLPEEGLKFMVYLQKENIIDESGMPKERFSAEFPKEGPSILRIQQVVRGDSAAYFCASSRPYPGGGGYTFGSGTRLTVV.

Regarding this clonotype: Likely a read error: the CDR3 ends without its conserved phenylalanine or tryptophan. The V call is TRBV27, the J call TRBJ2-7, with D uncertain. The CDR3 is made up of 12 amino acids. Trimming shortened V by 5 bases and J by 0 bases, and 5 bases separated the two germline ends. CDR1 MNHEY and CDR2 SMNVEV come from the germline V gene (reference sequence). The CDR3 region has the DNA TGTGCCAGCAGTCTCAGCTCCTACGAGCAGTACCTC. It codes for CASSLSSYEQYL.

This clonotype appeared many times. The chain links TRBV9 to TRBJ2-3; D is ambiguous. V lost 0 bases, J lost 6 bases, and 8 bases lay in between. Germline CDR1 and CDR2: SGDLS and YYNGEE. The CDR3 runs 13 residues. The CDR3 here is CASSVAPPDTQYF. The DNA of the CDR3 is TGTGCCAGCAGCGTAGCTCCTCCCGATACGCAGTATTTT.

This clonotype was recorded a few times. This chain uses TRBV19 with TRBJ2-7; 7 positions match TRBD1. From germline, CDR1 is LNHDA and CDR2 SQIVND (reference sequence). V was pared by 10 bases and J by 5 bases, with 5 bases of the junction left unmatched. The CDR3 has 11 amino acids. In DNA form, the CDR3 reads TGTGCCACCAGACAGGGCCACGAGCAGTACTTC. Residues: CATRQGHEQYF.

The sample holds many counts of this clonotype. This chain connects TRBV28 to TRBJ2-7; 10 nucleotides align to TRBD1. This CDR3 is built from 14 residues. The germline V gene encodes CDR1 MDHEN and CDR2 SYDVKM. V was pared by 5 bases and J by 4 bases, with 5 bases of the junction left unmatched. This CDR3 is CASSRRDRGYEQYF. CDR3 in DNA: TGTGCCAGCAGTCGCCGGGACAGGGGTTACGAGCAGTACTTC.

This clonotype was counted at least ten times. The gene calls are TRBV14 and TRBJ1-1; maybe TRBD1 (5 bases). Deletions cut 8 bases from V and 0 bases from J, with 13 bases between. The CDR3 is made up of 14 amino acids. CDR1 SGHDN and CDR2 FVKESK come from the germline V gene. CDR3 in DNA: TGTGCCAGCTCCCGGGGACTGATGAACACTGAAGCTTTCTTT. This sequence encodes CASSRGLMNTEAFF.

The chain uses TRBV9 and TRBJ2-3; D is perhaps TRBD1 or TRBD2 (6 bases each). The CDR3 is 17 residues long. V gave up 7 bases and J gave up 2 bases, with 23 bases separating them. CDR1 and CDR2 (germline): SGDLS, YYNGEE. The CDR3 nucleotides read TGTGCCAGCGGGGCCCTGGGGGCCGGGGGCAACACAGATACGCAGTATTTT. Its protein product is CASGALGAGGNTDTQYF.

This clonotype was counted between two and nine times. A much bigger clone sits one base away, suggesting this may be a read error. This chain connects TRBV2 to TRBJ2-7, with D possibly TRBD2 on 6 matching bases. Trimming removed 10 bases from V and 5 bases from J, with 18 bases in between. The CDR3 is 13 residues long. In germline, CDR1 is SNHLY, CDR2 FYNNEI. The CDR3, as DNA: TGTGCCACCAACAGTGCTAGCGAAAACGAGCAGTACTTC. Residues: CATNSASENEQYF.

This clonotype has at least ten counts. The CDR3 is CASSFVTSGGLNEQFF. CDR3 sequence (DNA): TGCGCCAGCAGCTTCGTGACTAGCGGGGGGTTGAATGAGCAGTTCTTC. V and J are TRBV5-1 and TRBJ2-1; 13 bases line up with TRBD2. Unmatched junction bases numbered 6, after V lost 2 bases and J lost 7 bases. CDR3 length: 16 residues. The germline CDR1 and CDR2 sequences are SGHRS and YFSETQ.

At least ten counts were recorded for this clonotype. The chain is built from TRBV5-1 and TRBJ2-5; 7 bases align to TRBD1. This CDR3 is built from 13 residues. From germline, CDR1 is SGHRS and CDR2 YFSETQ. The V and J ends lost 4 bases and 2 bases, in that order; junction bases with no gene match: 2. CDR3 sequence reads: CASSEGQQETQYF. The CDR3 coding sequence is TGCGCCAGCAGCGAGGGACAGCAAGAGACCCAGTACTTC.

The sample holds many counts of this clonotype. As DNA, the CDR3 is TGTGCCAGCAGTTCGGGCGGGGGGCCGACGGTAGGGGCCAACGTCCTGACTTTC. Translation gives CASSSGGGPTVGANVLTF. The chain has TRBV12-3 or TRBV12-4 and TRBJ2-6, with 8 bases matching TRBD2. Losses at the gene ends were 4 bases for V and 4 bases for J; bases not matched to a gene: 12. The CDR3 contains 18 residues.

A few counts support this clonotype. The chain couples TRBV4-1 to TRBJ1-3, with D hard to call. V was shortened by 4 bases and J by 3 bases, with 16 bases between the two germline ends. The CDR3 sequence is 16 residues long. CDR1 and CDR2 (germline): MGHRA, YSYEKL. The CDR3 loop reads CASSLHISSLGNTIYF. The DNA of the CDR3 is TGCGCCAGCAGCCTACATATCAGCTCCCTTGGAAACACCATATATTTT.

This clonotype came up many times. As DNA, the CDR3 is TGTGCCAGCAGCCAAGCTGAGACCAGGGGGCGTTATGGCTACACCTTC. It specifies CASSQAETRGRYGYTF. The chain has TRBV3-1 and TRBJ1-2; 8 nucleotides align to TRBD1. CDR1 and CDR2 from the germline V gene are LGHDT and YNNKEL (reference sequence). Trimming cost V 1 base and J 5 bases; bases outside gene matches: 9. The CDR3 covers 16 residues.

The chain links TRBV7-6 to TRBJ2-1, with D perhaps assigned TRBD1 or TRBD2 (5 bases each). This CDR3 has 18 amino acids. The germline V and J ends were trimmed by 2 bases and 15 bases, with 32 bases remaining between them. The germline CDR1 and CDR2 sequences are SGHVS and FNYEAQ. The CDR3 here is CASSLTPPGRQGAPTLFF. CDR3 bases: TGTGCCAGCAGCTTAACCCCTCCGGGACGGCAAGGGGCACCAACGTTGTTCTTC.

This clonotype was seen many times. The CDR3 spells CASSPLGPGGNSPLHF. The CDR3 nucleotides read TGTGCCAGCAGTCCACTCGGGCCGGGCGGGAATTCACCCCTCCACTTT. This chain uses TRBV12-3 or TRBV12-4 with TRBJ1-6; D call uncertain. This CDR3 is built from 16 residues. V lost 5 bases and J 7 bases, leaving 18 bases between the germline ends.

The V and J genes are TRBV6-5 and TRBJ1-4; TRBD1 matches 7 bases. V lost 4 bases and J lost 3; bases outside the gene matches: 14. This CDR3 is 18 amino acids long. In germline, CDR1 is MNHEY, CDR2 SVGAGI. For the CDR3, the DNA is TGTGCCAGCAGTTCCGCCCGACAGGGCCGAACCCCTAATGAAAAACTGTTTTTT. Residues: CASSSARQGRTPNEKLFF.

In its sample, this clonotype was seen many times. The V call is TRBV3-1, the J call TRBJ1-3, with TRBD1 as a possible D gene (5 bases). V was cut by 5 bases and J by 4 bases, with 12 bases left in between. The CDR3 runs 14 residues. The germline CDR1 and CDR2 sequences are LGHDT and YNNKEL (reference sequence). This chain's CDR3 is CASSAMDIGNTIYF. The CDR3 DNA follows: TGTGCCAGCAGCGCAATGGACATCGGAAACACCATATATTTT.